A single sample gave rise to the 24 T cell receptor beta chains below, sequenced in a study of Ad26.COV2.S vaccination and SARS-CoV-2 variants. Stated treatment: around 19 received Ad26.COV2.S at low or high dose, single or two shots; about 5 received placebo; per-sample allocation not given. Material that was analyzed had been drawn on day 63 after the first vaccine or placebo injection. Repertoires were generated with immunoSEQ multiplex PCR, while TCRdb's copy carries only in-frame clones and drops some. The sample consists of 440,000 or so clones, about 88% of them appearing once. The sample here was peripheral blood, taken in a trial of Ad26.COV2.S vaccine versus placebo. Receptor source: a person aged 18-60 years who received the Ad26.COV2.S COVID-19 vaccine or a placebo.

The rearrangement links TRBV5-4 to TRBJ1-2; D is unresolved. Germline values: CDR1 SGHNT, CDR2 YYREEE (reference sequence). This CDR3 comprises 13 residues. Deletions cut 2 bases from V and 0 bases from J, with 5 bases between. The chain's CDR3 is CASSFRTNYGYTF. The CDR3 DNA is TGTGCCAGCAGCTTCCGGACTAACTATGGCTACACCTTC.

The J gene is TRBJ2-1, the V gene TRBV7-9, with a possible D match to TRBD1 (5 bases). Germline V gives CDR1 SEHNR, CDR2 FQNEAQ (reference sequence). V lost 6 bases, J lost 9 bases, and 12 bases lay in between. The CDR3 length is 12 residues. The CDR3 here is CASSPGFGEQFF. CDR3 DNA sequence: TGTGCCAGCAGTCCAGGGTTTGGTGAGCAGTTCTTC.

The rearrangement uses TRBV25-1 and TRBJ1-1; D call uncertain. In germline, CDR1 is MGHDK, CDR2 SYGVNS. The ends were cut back, 4 bases at V and 4 bases at J, with 7 bases in the middle. The CDR3 is 12 residues long. In DNA form, the CDR3 reads TGTGCCAGCAGTGGAACGGCCACTGAAGCTTTCTTT. As protein: CASSGTATEAFF. Using reference TRBV25-1 and TRBJ1-1 for the parts outside the CDR3, the full variable domain is EADIYQTPRYLVIGTGKKITLECSQTMGHDKMYWYQQDPGMELHLIHYSYGVNSTEKGDLSSESTVSRIRTEHFPLTLESARPSHTSQYLCASSGTATEAFFGQGTRLTVV.

The chain couples TRBV5-1 to TRBJ2-7; D tentatively reads TRBD1 or TRBD2 (6 bases each). V was pared by 0 bases and J by 3 bases, with 10 bases between. This CDR3 comprises 14 residues. The germline gives CDR1 SGHRS, CDR2 YFSETQ. In DNA, the CDR3 is TGCGCCAGCAGCTTGGACAGGGAGGTCTACGAGCAGTACTTC. This codes for CASSLDREVYEQYF.

The chain is built from TRBV28 and TRBJ1-2; D is undetermined. The germline V and J ends were trimmed by 3 bases and 8 bases, with 7 bases remaining between them. This CDR3 contains 11 residues. Germline V gene lookup returns CDR1 MDHEN and CDR2 SYDVKM. The CDR3 loop is CASSFLGGYTF. Written as DNA, the CDR3 is TGTGCCAGCAGTTTCCTGGGAGGCTACACCTTC.

The chain joins TRBV27 to TRBJ2-2, with D unresolved. CDR3 length: 15 amino acids. In germline, CDR1 is MNHEY, CDR2 SMNVEV (reference sequence). V was cut by 6 bases and J by 0 bases, with 11 bases left in between. CDR3 bases: TGTGCCAGCAGCCTCGCTGGGGCGAACACCGGGGAGCTGTTTTTT. This translates into CASSLAGANTGELFF.

This clone was found a few times. The genes are TRBV7-8 and TRBJ1-2; 11 positions match TRBD1. The CDR3 is 14 residues long. Looked up from germline, CDR1 is SGHVS and CDR2 is FQNEAQ. Germline trimming cut 5 bases from V and 6 bases from J; bases unmatched to any gene: 5. CDR3 residues: CASSVRTGGDGYTF. The DNA for the CDR3 is TGTGCCAGCAGCGTCCGGACAGGGGGCGATGGCTACACCTTC.

The rearrangement links TRBV7-9 to TRBJ2-1, with D hard to call. With 3 bases removed from V and 8 bases from J, the gap between germline ends came to 17 bases. The V gene's germline CDR1 is SEHNR and CDR2 FQNEAQ (reference sequence). The CDR3 covers 15 residues. CDR3 nucleotides: TGTGCCAGCAGCTTTTTTGACGGGCAGTACCATGAGCAGTTCTTC. As protein: CASSFFDGQYHEQFF.

The J gene is TRBJ1-1, the V gene TRBV3-1 (or the pseudogene TRBV3-2); D is possibly TRBD1 (6 bases). Germline loops: CDR1 LGHDT, CDR2 YNNKEL (reference sequence). This CDR3 contains 14 residues. The V end was cut by 5 bases, the J end by 0 bases, with 10 bases between. CDR3 nucleotide sequence: TGTGCCAGCAGCACCAGGGGCCTGAACACTGAAGCTTTCTTT. This codes for CASSTRGLNTEAFF.

The chain carries TRBV30 and TRBJ1-2, with D perhaps matching TRBD1 (6 bases). The CDR3 consists of 13 residues. V lost 6 bases to trimming and J lost 2 bases, with 13 bases between them. Germline CDR1 and CDR2: GTSNPN and SVGIG (reference sequence). This CDR3 reads CACKIQGNYGYTF. The CDR3 bases are TGTGCCTGCAAAATACAGGGAAACTATGGCTACACCTTC.

V and J are TRBV24-1 and TRBJ1-2; D is unclear. V was shortened by 3 bases and J by 4 bases, with 17 bases between the two germline ends. Per germline, CDR1 KGHDR and CDR2 SFDVKD. The CDR3 covers 16 residues. The CDR3 nucleotides read TGTGCCACCAGTGATGCCCTGGGGAGCGCTGGCTATGGCTACACCTTC. Its translation: CATSDALGSAGYGYTF.

CDR3 DNA: TGTGCCACCCGGGACACATTTAGGGCTGAAGCTTTCTTT. Protein sequence: CATRDTFRAEAFF. The rearrangement links TRBV7-2 to TRBJ1-1; D perhaps matches TRBD1 (6 bases). From germline, CDR1 is SGHTA and CDR2 FQGNSA. V gave up 10 bases and J gave up 6 bases, with 18 bases separating them. There are 13 residues in the CDR3.

The rearrangement links TRBV24-1 to TRBJ2-7, with D possibly matching TRBD1 (6 bases). This CDR3 comprises 14 residues. Germline V gene lookup returns CDR1 KGHDR and CDR2 SFDVKD. Trimming shortened V by 9 bases and J by 2 bases, and 16 bases separated the two germline ends. The CDR3 region is CATDPRGLPYEQYF. The CDR3 DNA is TGTGCCACCGACCCGAGGGGGTTGCCCTACGAGCAGTACTTC.

This clone was recorded a few times. This CDR3 reads CARENSNQPQHF. In nucleotides, the CDR3 is TGTGCCAGGGAGAATAGCAATCAGCCCCAGCATTTT. V and J are TRBV7-3 and TRBJ1-5; no reliable D call. The CDR3 has 12 amino acids. Germline assignment: CDR1 SGHTA and CDR2 FQGTGA. Between the trimmed V and J ends, which lost 9 bases and 0 bases, there was a span of 6 bases.

J is TRBJ2-5 and V is TRBV12-3 or TRBV12-4, with D uncertain. V gave up 5 bases and J gave up 5 bases, with 12 bases separating them. This CDR3 region has 13 residues. As DNA, the CDR3 is TGTGCCAGCAGTCTGTCCCATAGGGAGACCCAGTACTTC. Protein: CASSLSHRETQYF.

This rearrangement joins TRBV5-4 to TRBJ1-1; perhaps TRBD1 as D (6 bases). CDR3 size: 14 residues. Germline V gene data show CDR1 as SGHNT and CDR2 as YYREEE (reference sequence). Trimming took 5 bases from V and 4 from J, leaving 15 bases between them. The CDR3 bases are TGTGCCAGCAGTTTTCAGGGGCAGGTCACTGAAGCTTTCTTT. It is translated as CASSFQGQVTEAFF.

This clone was observed a handful of times. The rearrangement uses TRBV27 and TRBJ2-2; perhaps TRBD1 as D (5 bases). In germline, CDR1 is MNHEY, CDR2 SMNVEV (reference sequence). V dropped 7 bases and J dropped 2 bases, with 14 bases sitting between them. CDR3 size: 15 residues. CDR3 in amino acids: CASNLRAGNTGELFF. The CDR3 DNA reads TGTGCCAGCAACCTCAGGGCCGGCAACACCGGGGAGCTGTTTTTT.

The V gene is TRBV6-6, the J gene TRBJ2-1, with TRBD1 matching over 10 bases. Looked up from germline, CDR1 is MNHNY and CDR2 is SVGAGI (reference sequence). After removal of 2 bases from V and 5 bases from J, the junction contained 3 bases not matched to a gene. The CDR3 totals 15 residues. The CDR3 coding sequence is TGTGCCAGCAGTTACGGGGGGACAGGGGACAATGAGCAGTTCTTC. This translates into CASSYGGTGDNEQFF.

CDR3 amino acids: CASSLVGVYNEQFF. The CDR3 DNA reads as TGTGCCAGCAGCTTAGTGGGGGTCTACAATGAGCAGTTCTTC. The rearrangement links TRBV7-8 to TRBJ2-1; the D gene could be TRBD1 or TRBD2 (5 bases each). V dropped 1 base and J dropped 3 bases, with 7 bases sitting between them. The CDR3 runs 14 residues. Germline assignment: CDR1 SGHVS and CDR2 FQNEAQ.

This chain uses TRBV7-8 with TRBJ2-5; 10 positions match TRBD2. Losses at the gene ends were 6 bases for V and 5 bases for J; bases not matched to a gene: 12. Germline lookup yields CDR1 SGHVS and CDR2 FQNEAQ. The CDR3 contains 16 residues. CDR3 in DNA: TGTGCCAGCAGGTTGGCGAGCGGGGGGGCCGAGGAGACCCAGTACTTC. As protein: CASRLASGGAEETQYF.

V gene TRBV19 combines with J gene TRBJ2-1, with 11 bases fitting TRBD2. This CDR3 is built from 15 residues. Germline trimming cut 5 bases from V and 4 bases from J; bases unmatched to any gene: 4. In germline, CDR1 is LNHDA, CDR2 SQIVND (reference sequence). The CDR3 DNA follows: TGTGCCAGTAGTCGACTAGCGGGGCCATACAATGAGCAGTTCTTC. Encoded protein: CASSRLAGPYNEQFF.

This chain joins TRBV14 and TRBJ1-2, with 7 bases matching TRBD1. Germline-derived CDR1 and CDR2 are SGHDN and FVKESK. Trimming took 0 bases from V and 5 from J; bases not matched to a gene: 15. The CDR3 sequence is 18 residues long. The chain's CDR3 is CASSQEPADRAVTYGYTF. In DNA form, the CDR3 reads TGTGCCAGCAGCCAAGAACCCGCCGACAGGGCAGTCACGTATGGCTACACCTTC.

The chain has TRBV3-1 (or the pseudogene TRBV3-2) and TRBJ2-3; 9 bases are shared with TRBD2. V gave up 5 bases and J gave up 5 bases; unmatched junction bases: 11. The CDR3 sequence is 16 residues long. Germline V gene data show CDR1 as LGHDT and CDR2 as YNNKEL (reference sequence). This chain's CDR3 is CASSGRGSGGLDTQYF. CDR3 nucleotide sequence: TGTGCCAGCAGCGGGAGAGGTAGCGGGGGATTAGATACGCAGTATTTT.

The chain links TRBV29-1 to TRBJ2-2; 11 positions agree with TRBD2. The trim removed 4 bases at V and 4 bases at J, leaving 5 bases unmatched. Germline V gene sequence: CDR1 SQVTM, CDR2 ANQGSEA. This CDR3 is built from 15 residues. This chain's CDR3 is CSVAGLAGGTGELFF. CDR3 bases: TGCAGCGTTGCGGGGCTAGCGGGAGGCACCGGGGAGCTGTTTTTT.